Below are 21 T cell receptor beta chains sequenced from a single sample in a study of OX40 agonist ivuxolimab in advanced cancers. Sequencing used immunoSEQ multiplex PCR; TCRdb keeps in-frame clones, though not all of them. The sample contains tens of thousands of clones, about nine tenths of which appear only once. The sample in question was CD4+ or CD8+ T cells sorted from blood, obtained in a trial of the OX40 agonist ivuxolimab. The receptors were gathered from an adult with an advanced solid tumor such as melanoma, head and neck, liver or kidney cancer.

A word on this clone: Its ends do not fully match the called genes, so a read error is possible. The chain combines TRBV15 with TRBJ2-5; either TRBD1 or TRBD2 may supply D (5 bases each). The germline V gene has CDR1 LNHNV and CDR2 YYDKDF (reference sequence). There are 14 residues in the CDR3. CDR3 bases: TGTGCCACCAGCAGAGCCGAGGGGTGGGAGACCCGGTACTTC. It codes for CATSRAEGWETRYF.

The rearrangement uses TRBV18 and TRBJ2-5; 7 bases fit TRBD2. Germline CDR1 KGHSH, CDR2 LQKENI. V was pared by 3 bases and J by 5 bases, with 9 bases of the junction left unmatched. CDR3 size: 15 residues. Here the CDR3 reads CASSPPWREKETQYF. CDR3 DNA: TGTGCCAGCTCACCCCCCTGGCGGGAGAAGGAGACCCAGTACTTC. Filled out from reference TRBV18 and TRBJ2-5, the complete variable domain reads NAGVMQNPRHLVRRRGQEARLRCSPMKGHSHVYWYRQLPEEGLKFMVYLQKENIIDESGMPKERFSAEFPKEGPSILRIQQVVRGDSAAYFCASSPPWREKETQYFGPGTRLLVL.

This clone came up a few times. The chain carries TRBV9 and TRBJ2-3; 8 bases align to TRBD2. The V gene's germline CDR1 is SGDLS and CDR2 YYNGEE. The CDR3 runs to 13 residues. The J segment lost 7 bases and the V segment lost 5 bases, leaving 6 bases of the junction unmatched. The chain's CDR3 is CASSDTSGNTQYF. CDR3 coding DNA: TGTGCCAGCAGTGACACTAGCGGCAATACGCAGTATTTT.

The V gene is TRBV6-5, the J gene TRBJ2-3, with D perhaps TRBD1 or TRBD2 (6 bases each). The V end lost 0 bases, the J end lost 2 bases, and 12 bases lay between the germline ends. The CDR3 runs to 16 residues. Germline V lookup: CDR1 MNHEY, CDR2 SVGAGI. The CDR3 loop is CASSYSLRGATDTQYF. DNA for the CDR3: TGTGCCAGCAGTTACTCGCTTAGGGGGGCCACAGATACGCAGTATTTT.

The chain couples TRBV28 to TRBJ2-7; unclear D gene. V was shortened by 7 bases and J by 0 bases, with 28 bases between the two germline ends. CDR3 length equals 19 residues. Germline CDR1 MDHEN, CDR2 SYDVKM. DNA of the CDR3: TGTGCCAGCACCCACGACCCTTTATCAGGCAGGCGCGTCTCCTACGAGCAGTACTTC. Its protein product is CASTHDPLSGRRVSYEQYF.

The rearrangement uses TRBV27 and TRBJ2-1, with TRBD2 identical over 13 bases. Trimming cost V 4 bases and J 8 bases; bases outside gene matches: 8. Germline values: CDR1 MNHEY, CDR2 SMNVEV (reference sequence). CDR3 length equals 16 residues. In nucleotides, the CDR3 is TGTGCCAGCAGTTCATTACTAGCGGGAGGGTCGGATGAGCAGTTCTTC. Translating it yields CASSSLLAGGSDEQFF.

The chain carries TRBV15 and TRBJ2-7, with D tentatively TRBD1 (7 bases). This CDR3 comprises 15 residues. V dropped 5 bases and J dropped 0 bases, with 14 bases sitting between them. The germline V gene has CDR1 LNHNV and CDR2 YYDKDF (reference sequence). CDR3: CATSPARDSSYEQYF. In DNA, the CDR3 is TGTGCCACCAGCCCTGCGCGGGACAGCTCCTACGAGCAGTACTTC.

This chain uses TRBV28 with TRBJ2-1; D call uncertain. Trimming left V 3 bases short and J 5 bases short, with 14 bases between. Germline loops: CDR1 MDHEN, CDR2 SYDVKM. The CDR3 has 15 amino acids. The CDR3 DNA reads as TGTGCCAGCAGTTTCGGGCCGACGGGCGACAATGAGCAGTTCTTC. This codes for CASSFGPTGDNEQFF.

The gene calls are TRBV27 and TRBJ2-7; TRBD2 is a possible D gene (5 bases). There are 13 residues in the CDR3. V lost 6 bases to trimming and J lost 3 bases, with 12 bases between them. Germline assignment: CDR1 MNHEY and CDR2 SMNVEV (reference sequence). For the CDR3, the DNA is TGTGCCAGCAGGCCCCCGGGGATCTACGAGCAGTACTTC. This codes for CASRPPGIYEQYF.

This clone was seen more than once but under ten times. The chain joins TRBV9 to TRBJ1-5; TRBD1 aligns across 7 bases. Germline V gene data show CDR1 as SGDLS and CDR2 as YYNGEE. This CDR3 comprises 14 residues. V gave up 4 bases and J gave up 3 bases; unmatched junction bases: 4. This CDR3 is CASSQGGINQPQHF. CDR3 DNA sequence: TGTGCCAGCAGCCAGGGGGGGATCAATCAGCCCCAGCATTTT.

The V call is TRBV9, the J call TRBJ2-3; 10 nucleotides line up with TRBD2. This CDR3 contains 16 residues. Germline CDR1 SGDLS, CDR2 YYNGEE. The junction had 5 bases not matched to a gene; V was cut back by 2 bases and J by 2 bases. The CDR3 region has the DNA TGTGCCAGCAGCGTCTCTAGCGGGGGCCCCACAGATACGCAGTATTTT. Residues: CASSVSSGGPTDTQYF.

V is TRBV6-5 and J is TRBJ2-7, with 9 bases that match TRBD1. The CDR3 extends over 13 amino acids. CDR1 is MNHEY, CDR2 SVGAGI, per germline. V lost 6 bases, J lost 0 bases, and 0 bases stayed unmatched. The CDR3 sequence is CASRTGGSYEQYF. CDR3 DNA sequence: TGTGCCAGCAGGACAGGGGGCTCCTACGAGCAGTACTTC.

The CDR3 loop reads CASSLTSVEETQYF. The CDR3 DNA reads TGTGCCAGCAGCCTAACTAGCGTAGAGGAGACCCAGTACTTC. The V call is TRBV28, the J call TRBJ2-5; 7 bases match TRBD2. Per the germline V gene, CDR1 is MDHEN and CDR2 is SYDVKM. The V segment lost 6 bases and the J segment 5 bases; nucleotides outside the gene matches: 9. The CDR3 spans 14 residues.

This chain joins TRBV30 and TRBJ1-1, with D maybe TRBD1 (5 bases). V was pared by 4 bases and J by 8 bases, with 14 bases between. CDR1 GTSNPN and CDR2 SVGIG come from the germline V gene (reference sequence). CDR3 length equals 12 residues. In DNA, the CDR3 is TGTGCCTGGACCTTTACCGGGACCGAAGCTTTCTTT. Translating it yields CAWTFTGTEAFF. Complete variable domain (other parts from reference TRBV30 and TRBJ1-1): SQTIHQWPATLVQPVGSPLSLECTVEGTSNPNLYWYRQAAGRGLQLLFYSVGIGQISSEVPQNLSASRPQDRQFILSSKKLLLSDSGFYLCAWTFTGTEAFFGQGTRLTVV.

This CDR3 reads CASSRTSGILREQFF. The CDR3 DNA reads as TGCGCCAGCAGTCGGACTAGCGGGATATTGAGGGAGCAGTTCTTC. The chain employs TRBV10-2 and TRBJ2-1; 12 positions agree with TRBD2. CDR1 is WSHSY, CDR2 SAAADI, per germline. This CDR3 has 15 amino acids. V gave up 5 bases and J gave up 10 bases; unmatched junction bases: 9.

The V gene is TRBV4-2, the J gene TRBJ1-4, with TRBD1 as a possible D gene (5 bases). The CDR3 has 14 amino acids. V lost 6 bases, J lost 5 bases, and 13 bases lay in between. Germline V gives CDR1 LGHNA, CDR2 YNFKEQ. In DNA, the CDR3 is TGTGCCAGCAGACTCGACAGATCCAATGAAAAACTGTTTTTT. Its translation: CASRLDRSNEKLFF.

This clone has only one observation. The gene calls are TRBV10-3 and TRBJ1-5; 12 positions match TRBD1. Trimming took 2 bases from V and 3 from J; bases not matched to a gene: 8. The CDR3 consists of 18 residues. Germline CDR1 ENHRY, CDR2 SYGVKD. DNA for the CDR3: TGTGCCATCAGTGAGACGGGACAGGGGGCTACTATCAATCAGCCCCAGCATTTT. Amino acid sequence: CAISETGQGATINQPQHF.

This rearrangement joins TRBV15 to TRBJ2-7, with 7 nucleotides matching TRBD2. Losses at the gene ends were 0 bases for V and 3 bases for J; bases not matched to a gene: 17. There are 19 residues in the CDR3. Germline CDR1 LNHNV, CDR2 YYDKDF (reference sequence). Here the CDR3 DNA reads TGTGCCACCAGCAGAGATGGTCCTAGCGGCAAACCCCCCTACTACGAGCAGTACTTC. Translating gives CATSRDGPSGKPPYYEQYF.

The CDR3 spells CASSNRIRVEQFF. The CDR3 region has the DNA TGTGCCAGCAGTAACCGGATACGGGTTGAGCAGTTCTTC. This sequence joins TRBV6-5 and TRBJ2-1; D is undetermined. The germline V and J ends were trimmed by 5 bases and 9 bases, with 14 bases remaining between them. The CDR3 covers 13 residues. The germline V gene has CDR1 MNHEY and CDR2 SVGAGI.

This clone occurred a few times. V and J are TRBV7-2 and TRBJ2-7; 9 bases are a match to TRBD1. V dropped 5 bases and J dropped 3; count of bases not matched to a gene: 5. Per germline, CDR1 SGHTA and CDR2 FQGNSA. The CDR3 consists of 14 residues. The CDR3, as DNA: TGTGCCAGCAGCGTGGACAGGGGATTCTACGAGCAGTACTTC. The encoded protein is CASSVDRGFYEQYF.

V gene TRBV5-6 combines with J gene TRBJ1-5, with TRBD1 as a possible D gene (5 bases). Germline CDR1 SGHDT, CDR2 YYEEEE. The CDR3 length is 14 residues. Trimming stripped 1 base from V and 6 bases from J, with 11 bases between. Here the CDR3 reads CASSLNGAGQPQHF. The CDR3 region has the DNA TGTGCCAGCAGCTTGAACGGGGCAGGTCAGCCCCAGCATTTT.